The 31 T cell receptor beta chains presented below share a single source sample, sequenced in a study of blood T cell repertoires in COVID-19. Some clones are missing from TCRdb's copy, which holds only in-frame ones; the method was immunoSEQ multiplex PCR. The sample comprises over 250,000 clones, approximately 86% of which are singletons, and about 9.8% rests with the top ten. Sequences were obtained from PBMCs or T cells enriched from blood (not recorded which). The receptor set was obtained from a woman under 30 who had recovered from COVID-19.

This clone appeared a single time. CDR3 amino acids: CAIRSGLAGALGETQYF. The CDR3 coding sequence is TGTGCCATCAGATCGGGACTAGCGGGGGCCCTGGGAGAGACCCAGTACTTC. The chain is built from TRBV10-3 and TRBJ2-5; 14 bases agree with TRBD2. CDR1 and CDR2 (germline): ENHRY, SYGVKD. The J segment lost 4 bases and the V segment lost 6 bases, leaving 10 bases of the junction unmatched. CDR3 length: 17 residues.

This clone was seen only once. This chain joins TRBV18 and TRBJ2-5; a possible D gene is TRBD2 (5 bases). CDR1 is KGHSH, CDR2 LQKENI, per germline. The CDR3 is 16 amino acids. V gave up 0 bases and J gave up 2 bases, with 13 bases separating them. The CDR3 DNA sequence: TGTGCCAGCTCACCACCAGGACTCCTGGGGCAAGAGACCCAGTACTTC. This sequence encodes CASSPPGLLGQETQYF.

This chain links TRBV2 with TRBJ2-5; 7 bases are shared with TRBD2. In germline, CDR1 is SNHLY, CDR2 FYNNEI. J gave up 4 bases and V 8 bases, and 10 bases lay outside the gene matches. The CDR3 is made up of 14 amino acids. For the CDR3, the DNA is TGTGCCAGCGCCCCCGGGACTACGGCAGAGACCCAGTACTTC. Protein sequence: CASAPGTTAETQYF.

V is TRBV28 and J is TRBJ1-6, with no clear D. CDR1 is MDHEN and CDR2 is SYDVKM in the germline V gene. The CDR3 extends over 15 amino acids. V was pared by 2 bases and J by 7 bases, with 12 bases between. The CDR3 DNA is TGTGCCAGCAGTTTAAGAGGTGGTCTAAATTCACCCCTCCACTTT. Residues: CASSLRGGLNSPLHF.

The CDR3 spells CASSSPRTGTDLTF. The CDR3 DNA is TGTGCCAGCAGTTCCCCCCGGACAGGGACGGACCTGACTTTC. The chain carries TRBV28 and TRBJ2-6, with TRBD1 matching 8 bases. V shed 4 bases, J shed 15 bases, and the junction held 11 bases outside the gene matches. Germline values: CDR1 MDHEN, CDR2 SYDVKM. The CDR3 is 14 residues long. The whole variable domain, remainder taken from reference TRBV28 and TRBJ2-6, is DVKVTQSSRYLVKRTGEKVFLECVQDMDHENMFWYRQDPGLGLRLIYFSYDVKMKEKGDIPEGYSVSREKKERFSLILESASTNQTSMYLCASSSPRTGTDLTFGAGSRLTVL.

The chain couples TRBV7-3 to TRBJ2-5, with a tentative D call TRBD2 (6 bases). The CDR3 loop spans 13 amino acids. Germline values: CDR1 SGHTA, CDR2 FQGTGA. V lost 5 bases and J 2 bases, leaving 9 bases between the germline ends. The CDR3 DNA reads as TGTGCCAGCAGCCCCGGGAGACAAGAGACCCAGTACTTC. Protein product: CASSPGRQETQYF.

V is TRBV7-3 and J is TRBJ1-1, with 9 bases identical to TRBD1. CDR1 and CDR2 (germline): SGHTA, FQGTGA. V shed 3 bases, J shed 8 bases, and the junction held 7 bases outside the gene matches. The CDR3 totals 14 residues. The CDR3 reads CASSLGQGDREAFF. The CDR3 nucleotides read TGTGCCAGCAGCTTGGGACAGGGAGATAGGGAAGCTTTCTTT.

The chain has TRBV27 and TRBJ2-7, with 11 bases that match TRBD2. This CDR3 contains 15 residues. Germline values: CDR1 MNHEY, CDR2 SMNVEV (reference sequence). Trimming took 3 bases from V and 4 from J; bases not matched to a gene: 5. The CDR3 bases are TGTGCCAGCAGTTTCCGACTAGCGGGGAGATACGAGCAGTACTTC. Protein sequence: CASSFRLAGRYEQYF.

This chain links TRBV7-9 with TRBJ2-1; maybe TRBD1 (5 bases). CDR1 is SEHNR, CDR2 FQNEAQ, per germline (reference sequence). Trimming took 1 base from V and 10 from J, leaving 8 bases between them. The length of the CDR3 is 12 residues. The chain's CDR3 is CASSLEGREQFF. The DNA for the CDR3 is TGTGCCAGCAGCTTAGAGGGGCGGGAGCAGTTCTTC.

CDR3 nucleotide sequence: TGTGCCAGCAGCTCTAGGGGTGGCACTGAAGCTTTCTTT. It translates to CASSSRGGTEAFF. This rearrangement joins TRBV7-3 to TRBJ1-1; D possibly corresponds to TRBD1 (5 bases). Looked up from germline, CDR1 is SGHTA and CDR2 is FQGTGA. The CDR3 has 13 amino acids. V gave up 4 bases and J gave up 4 bases, with 10 bases separating them.

V is TRBV5-6 and J is TRBJ2-2; the match to TRBD1 covers 9 bases. The CDR3 has 16 residues. V trimming: 0 bases; J trimming: 5 bases; junction bases outside the gene matches: 5. The V gene's germline CDR1 is SGHDT and CDR2 YYEEEE. For the CDR3, the DNA is TGTGCCAGCAGCTTGGGGACAGGGGCGAGGACCGGGGAGCTGTTTTTT. It yields the protein CASSLGTGARTGELFF. Looking up the rest from reference TRBV5-6 and TRBJ2-2 gives the full variable domain: DAGVTQSPTHLIKTRGQQVTLRCSPKSGHDTVSWYQQALGQGPQFIFQYYEEEERQRGNFPDRFSGHQFPNYSSELNVNALLLGDSALYLCASSLGTGARTGELFFGEGSRLTVL.

This chain connects TRBV7-2 to TRBJ2-7; the match to TRBD2 covers 7 bases. The CDR3 has 15 amino acids. CDR1 and CDR2 (germline): SGHTA, FQGNSA. V dropped 3 bases and J dropped 7; count of bases not matched to a gene: 12. CDR3 region: CASSFFLGGGVEQYF. The CDR3 DNA sequence: TGTGCCAGCAGCTTCTTTCTGGGGGGGGGAGTTGAGCAGTACTTC.

This chain uses TRBV6-2 or TRBV6-3 with TRBJ2-1; possible D gene TRBD2, 6 bases. Trimming removed 0 bases from V and 8 bases from J, with 8 bases in between. Germline V lookup: CDR1 MNHEY, CDR2 SVGEGT. The CDR3 has 13 amino acids. The CDR3 is CASSYSWEDEQFF. CDR3 bases: TGTGCCAGCAGTTACTCCTGGGAGGATGAGCAGTTCTTC.

V usage is TRBV28 and J usage is TRBJ2-1, with D perhaps matching TRBD2 (6 bases). This CDR3 comprises 20 residues. V lost 3 bases and J lost 0, with 24 bases in between. Germline V lookup: CDR1 MDHEN, CDR2 SYDVKM. The DNA for the CDR3 is TGTGCCAGCAGTTTCGGAATCTGGCCTAGCGCCGAGAGCTCCTACAATGAGCAGTTCTTC. It translates to CASSFGIWPSAESSYNEQFF.

The chain carries TRBV19 and TRBJ1-2, with D uncertain. This CDR3 has 11 residues. CDR1 and CDR2 from the germline V gene are LNHDA and SQIVND (reference sequence). The ends were cut back, 10 bases at V and 4 bases at J, with 10 bases in the middle. The CDR3 is CATQVGYGYTF. CDR3 DNA: TGTGCCACTCAGGTGGGCTATGGCTACACCTTC.

The chain links TRBV28 to TRBJ1-1; perhaps TRBD1 as D (6 bases). The germline V and J ends were trimmed by 3 bases and 4 bases, with 15 bases remaining between them. Germline V gene lookup returns CDR1 MDHEN and CDR2 SYDVKM. This CDR3 region has 15 residues. CDR3 sequence reads: CASSFHRVGITEAFF. The CDR3 nucleotides are TGTGCCAGCAGTTTCCACAGGGTCGGTATCACTGAAGCTTTCTTT. Drawing the rest from reference TRBV28 and TRBJ1-1, the complete variable domain is DVKVTQSSRYLVKRTGEKVFLECVQDMDHENMFWYRQDPGLGLRLIYFSYDVKMKEKGDIPEGYSVSREKKERFSLILESASTNQTSMYLCASSFHRVGITEAFFGQGTRLTVV.

The chain has TRBV7-2 and TRBJ1-1, with D maybe TRBD1 (5 bases). The germline V gene has CDR1 SGHTA and CDR2 FQGNSA. Deletions cut 0 bases from V and 0 bases from J, with 11 bases between. The CDR3 totals 16 residues. The CDR3 loop reads CASSLAVGGLNTEAFF. CDR3 in DNA: TGTGCCAGCAGCTTAGCGGTGGGGGGTTTGAACACTGAAGCTTTCTTT. Full variable domain (remainder filled in from reference TRBV7-2 and TRBJ1-1): GAGVSQSPSNKVTEKGKDVELRCDPISGHTALYWYRQSLGQGLEFLIYFQGNSAPDKSGLPSDRFSAERTGGSVSTLTIQRTQQEDSAVYLCASSLAVGGLNTEAFFGQGTRLTVV.

The V call is TRBV5-4, the J call TRBJ1-3; 10 bases fit TRBD1. The CDR3 is 16 residues long. The trim removed 2 bases at V and 3 bases at J, leaving 5 bases unmatched. Germline V lookup: CDR1 SGHNT, CDR2 YYREEE (reference sequence). CDR3 loop: CASSLKTGGIGNTIYF. Here the CDR3 DNA reads TGTGCCAGCAGCTTAAAGACAGGGGGCATTGGAAACACCATATATTTT.

The chain uses TRBV18 and TRBJ1-2; 7 bases match TRBD1. Trimming removed 3 bases from V and 4 bases from J; junction bases left unmatched: 5. This CDR3 comprises 14 residues. Germline V lookup: CDR1 KGHSH, CDR2 LQKENI. CDR3 sequence (DNA): TGTGCCAGCTCACCCGGACAGGCGGGCTATGGCTACACCTTC. Its translation is CASSPGQAGYGYTF.

In its sample, this clone was seen once. The V and J genes are TRBV11-3 and TRBJ2-7; 7 nucleotides agree with TRBD1. The V gene's germline CDR1 is SGHNT and CDR2 YENEEA. The CDR3 loop spans 13 amino acids. Germline trimming cut 6 bases from V and 2 bases from J; bases unmatched to any gene: 4. The CDR3, as DNA: TGTGCCAGCAGTCGGGACAGCACCTACGAGCAGTACTTC. Translating it yields CASSRDSTYEQYF.

The CDR3 loop is CASSFQTSTDTQYF. The DNA of the CDR3 is TGTGCCAGCAGCTTTCAGACTAGCACAGATACGCAGTATTTT. The V and J genes are TRBV5-4 and TRBJ2-3; no clear D. The V and J ends lost 2 bases and 0 bases respectively, with 7 bases between them. Germline CDR1 and CDR2: SGHNT and YYREEE (reference sequence). CDR3 size: 14 residues.

This clone was recorded once. The J gene is TRBJ1-2, the V gene TRBV7-3; tentative D call: TRBD1 (6 bases). Trimming pared 2 bases from V and 5 bases from J, leaving 15 bases between. This CDR3 region has 15 residues. Germline values: CDR1 SGHTA, CDR2 FQGTGA. The DNA for the CDR3 is TGTGCCAGCAGCTTAGTAGAGGGGCAGGGGTATGGCTACACCTTC. It encodes CASSLVEGQGYGYTF.

This rearrangement joins TRBV18 to TRBJ1-2; weak D call: TRBD1 (5 bases). The CDR3 has 14 amino acids. Trimming left V 10 bases short and J 0 bases short, with 15 bases between. In germline, CDR1 is KGHSH, CDR2 LQKENI. The CDR3 coding sequence is TGTGCCACTACAATAAGGGGTGCTAACTATGGCTACACCTTC. It yields the protein CATTIRGANYGYTF.

This rearrangement joins TRBV6-2 or TRBV6-3 to TRBJ2-7; 8 nucleotides agree with TRBD1. Germline lookup yields CDR1 MNHEY and CDR2 SVGEGT. The V and J ends lost 6 bases and 2 bases, in that order; junction bases with no gene match: 9. CDR3 size: 15 residues. The chain's CDR3 is CASSPRTGLAYEQYF. The DNA for the CDR3 is TGTGCCAGCAGCCCAAGGACAGGGCTAGCCTACGAGCAGTACTTC.

This clone turned up a few times. The chain links TRBV7-2 to TRBJ2-5, with 7 bases lining up with TRBD2. The length of the CDR3 is 14 residues. The V and J ends lost 4 bases and 4 bases, in that order; junction bases with no gene match: 6. The V gene's germline CDR1 is SGHTA and CDR2 FQGNSA. This chain's CDR3 is CASSWGGTVETQYF. The CDR3 DNA follows: TGTGCCAGCAGCTGGGGAGGGACGGTAGAGACCCAGTACTTC.

The rearrangement uses TRBV28 and TRBJ2-2; the D gene is possibly TRBD1 (6 bases). The CDR3 is 13 residues long. Trimming took off 9 bases at V and 7 bases at J, with 15 bases between the two ends. Germline lookup yields CDR1 MDHEN and CDR2 SYDVKM. CDR3 loop: CASTAPGVGELFF. The CDR3 coding sequence is TGTGCCAGTACCGCCCCAGGGGTCGGGGAGCTGTTTTTT.

This chain uses TRBV18 with TRBJ2-1; 9 bases agree with TRBD2. The J segment lost 1 base and the V segment lost 4 bases, leaving 2 bases of the junction unmatched. There are 15 residues in the CDR3. Germline V gene sequence: CDR1 KGHSH, CDR2 LQKENI. CDR3 in amino acids: CASSLLAGSYNEQFF. CDR3 nucleotide sequence: TGTGCCAGCTCACTCCTAGCGGGATCCTACAATGAGCAGTTCTTC.

In this sample, this clone turned up a few times. The J gene is TRBJ2-7, the V gene TRBV2; the match to TRBD1 covers 7 bases. J was trimmed by 2 bases and V by 11 bases; bases with no gene match: 6. The CDR3 covers 12 residues. The germline V gene has CDR1 SNHLY and CDR2 FYNNEI. The CDR3 DNA follows: TGTGCCTCCTACAGGGGAACCTACGAGCAGTACTTC. It encodes CASYRGTYEQYF.

The chain employs TRBV1 and TRBJ1-6; whether TRBD1, the table's D call, matches the DNA was not checked. TRBV1 is a pseudogene locus. This CDR3 region has 16 residues. In nucleotides, the CDR3 is TGCACCAGCAGCCAAGGACAGGGCCAACCGGTCAGGCCCCTCCACTTT. Translated: CTSSQGQGQPVRPLHF.

The CDR3 reads CASIRGGLNTEAFF. The CDR3 DNA reads as TGTGCCAGCATCAGGGGAGGGTTGAACACTGAAGCTTTCTTT. This sequence joins TRBV2 and TRBJ1-1; D possibly corresponds to TRBD1 (6 bases). CDR3 length: 14 residues. In germline, CDR1 is SNHLY, CDR2 FYNNEI. The V end was cut by 7 bases, the J end by 0 bases, with 12 bases between.

This chain links TRBV5-6 with TRBJ1-1; TRBD1 matches at 11 bases. The length of the CDR3 is 15 residues. Germline V gene sequence: CDR1 SGHDT, CDR2 YYEEEE. Trimming took 2 bases from V and 1 from J; bases not matched to a gene: 1. This chain's CDR3 is CASSFGTGGNTEAFF. DNA of the CDR3: TGTGCCAGCAGCTTCGGGACAGGGGGGAACACTGAAGCTTTCTTT. The full variable domain, with the rest looked up from reference TRBV5-6 and TRBJ1-1, is DAGVTQSPTHLIKTRGQQVTLRCSPKSGHDTVSWYQQALGQGPQFIFQYYEEEERQRGNFPDRFSGHQFPNYSSELNVNALLLGDSALYLCASSFGTGGNTEAFFGQGTRLTVV.